These T cell receptor beta chains were read from a single sample in a study of cytomegalovirus exposure and HLA in healthy donors. Sequencing used immunoSEQ multiplex PCR; TCRdb keeps in-frame clones, though not all of them. The data show about 100,000 clones, under 80% seen once. Sequences were obtained from PBMCs. Source of these receptors: a man aged 35-49 years in good health and CMV-seronegative. Both conserved end residues are part of each CDR3. D genes are given only for firm matches. Some rows mark clone size as missing; the rest say once, few, many or name a class of expanded clone.

TRBV12-5,NA,TRBJ1-1,NA,TGTGCTAGTGGTTTGGACAGCCGTTTTAAAGCTTTCTTT,CASGLDSRFKAFF
TRBV7-2,NA,TRBJ1-5,NA,TGTGCCAGCAGCTTAGTGCAGGGCGGCAATCAGCCCCAGCATTTT,CASSLVQGGNQPQHF
TRBV19,few,TRBJ1-2,NA,TGTGCCAGTAGGAGGAACTATGGCTACACCTTC,CASRRNYGYTF
TRBV18,NA,TRBJ2-1,NA,TGTGCCAGCTCACCACCGAACAGGGACTACAATGAGCAGTTCTTC,CASSPPNRDYNEQFF
TRBV19,NA,TRBJ1-1,TRBD1,TGTGCCAGTATCGGAGGGGGCGTAGGGACTGAAGCTTTCTTT,CASIGGGVGTEAFF
TRBV4-2,NA,TRBJ2-3,TRBD1,TGTGCCAGCAGCCAAGATTCCGGGACAGGGTGGACGCAGTATTTT,CASSQDSGTGWTQYF
TRBV4-1,NA,TRBJ1-1,TRBD1,TGCGCCAGCAGCCTTCAGGGGGCTGAAGCTTTCTTT,CASSLQGAEAFF
TRBV4-2,NA,TRBJ2-7,TRBD1,TGTGCCAGCAGCAGGGGACAGGGGGCTGTCTACGAGCAGTACTTC,CASSRGQGAVYEQYF
TRBV28,few,TRBJ1-2,NA,TGTGCCAGCAGTTTACCGGGGAACTATGGCTACACCTTC,CASSLPGNYGYTF
TRBV6-5,NA,TRBJ1-2,TRBD1,TGTGCCAGCAGAGAGGGGACAGGGAACTATGGCTACACCTTC,CASREGTGNYGYTF
TRBV19,NA,TRBJ2-5,TRBD2,TGTGCCAGTAGTATGGTGACTAGCGCTGGAGAGACCCAGTACTTC,CASSMVTSAGETQYF
TRBV5-1,once,TRBJ1-3,NA,TGCGCCAGCAGCTTTGAGGGATCTGGAAACACCATATATTTT,CASSFEGSGNTIYF
TRBV7-2,once,TRBJ1-1,NA,TGTGCCAGCACCCTGCTGGGGGCGAGATCTGAAGCTTTCTTT,CASTLLGARSEAFF
TRBV7-2,NA,TRBJ1-4,NA,TGTGCCAGTAGGGGCCGTAATGAAAAACTGTTTTTT,CASRGRNEKLFF
TRBV5-6,NA,TRBJ1-2,NA,TGTGCCAGCAGCCCGGGGGGGGTGAACTATGGCTACACCTTC,CASSPGGVNYGYTF
TRBV5-1,NA,TRBJ2-2,TRBD2,TGCGCCAGCAGCGGAGGCGGGGGGGCCGCCGGGGAGCTGTTTTTT,CASSGGGGAAGELFF
TRBV5-1,NA,TRBJ1-2,TRBD1,TGCGCCAGCAGCTTGGGGACAGGGGCCTATGGCTACACCTTC,CASSLGTGAYGYTF
TRBV19,NA,TRBJ1-5,NA,TGTGCCAGTAGTGCCGTACCAAGACAGAGAAATCAGCCCCAGCATTTT,CASSAVPRQRNQPQHF
TRBV16,once,TRBJ1-2,NA,TGTGCCAGCAGCCAATCCACAGCGGCCTATGGCTACACCTTC,CASSQSTAAYGYTF
TRBV7-6,few,TRBJ2-5,TRBD1,TGTGCCAGCAGCCTCCAGGGGGGACAGGTTCGAGAGACCCAGTACTTC,CASSLQGGQVRETQYF
TRBV6-5,NA,TRBJ2-3,NA,TGTGCCAGCAGCACAGGGTATAGGACAGATACGCAGTATTTT,CASSTGYRTDTQYF
TRBV5-8,NA,TRBJ2-2,NA,TGTGCCAGCAGCGTACAGGGTACCGGGGAGCTGTTTTTT,CASSVQGTGELFF
TRBV6-6,NA,TRBJ2-3,NA,TGTGCCAGCAGTTATGGCGGGACAGATACGCAGTATTTT,CASSYGGTDTQYF
TRBV29-1,NA,TRBJ2-5,NA,TGCAGCGTTCGATTAGGGGTAGAGACCCAGTACTTC,CSVRLGVETQYF
TRBV29-1,NA,TRBJ1-1,NA,TGCAGCGTCCGTGGGGGGGTAACTGAAGCTTTCTTT,CSVRGGVTEAFF
TRBV19,NA,TRBJ2-7,NA,TGTGCCAGTAGTACCCGAGGCGGTAAGATCTACGAGCAGTACTTC,CASSTRGGKIYEQYF